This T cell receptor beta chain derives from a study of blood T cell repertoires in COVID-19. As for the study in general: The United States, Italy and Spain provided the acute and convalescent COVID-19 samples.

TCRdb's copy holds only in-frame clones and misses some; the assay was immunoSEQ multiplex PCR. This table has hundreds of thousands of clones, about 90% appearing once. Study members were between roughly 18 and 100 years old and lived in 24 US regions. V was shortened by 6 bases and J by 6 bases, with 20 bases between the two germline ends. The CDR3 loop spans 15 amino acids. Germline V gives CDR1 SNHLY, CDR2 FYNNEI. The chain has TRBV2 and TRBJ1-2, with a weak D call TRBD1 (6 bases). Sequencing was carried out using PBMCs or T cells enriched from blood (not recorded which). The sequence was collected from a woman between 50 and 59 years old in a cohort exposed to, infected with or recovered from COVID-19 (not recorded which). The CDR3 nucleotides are TGTGCCAGCAGGAGACAGGCCACCGAGGGAAATGGCTACACCTTC. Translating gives CASRRQATEGNGYTF.